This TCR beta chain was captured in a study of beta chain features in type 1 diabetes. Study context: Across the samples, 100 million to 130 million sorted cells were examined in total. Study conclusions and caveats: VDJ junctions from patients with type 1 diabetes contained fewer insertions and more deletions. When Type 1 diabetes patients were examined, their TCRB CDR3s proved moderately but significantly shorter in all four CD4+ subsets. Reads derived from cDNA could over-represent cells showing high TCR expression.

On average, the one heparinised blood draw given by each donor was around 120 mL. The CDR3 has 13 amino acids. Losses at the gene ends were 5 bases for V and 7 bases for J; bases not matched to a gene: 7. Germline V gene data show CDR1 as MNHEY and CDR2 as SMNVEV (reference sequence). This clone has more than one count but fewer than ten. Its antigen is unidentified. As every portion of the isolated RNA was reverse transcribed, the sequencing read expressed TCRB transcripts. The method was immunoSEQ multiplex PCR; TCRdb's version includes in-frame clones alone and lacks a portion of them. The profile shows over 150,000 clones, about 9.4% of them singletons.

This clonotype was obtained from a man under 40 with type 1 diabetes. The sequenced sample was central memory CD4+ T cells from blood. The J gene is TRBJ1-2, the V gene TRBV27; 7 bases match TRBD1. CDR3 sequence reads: CASSPGQERGYTF. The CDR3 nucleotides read TGTGCCAGCAGTCCAGGACAGGAGCGTGGCTACACCTTC.